This TCR beta chain was recovered during a study of cytomegalovirus exposure and HLA in healthy donors. Primers for the PCR totalled 60 Vbeta and 13 Jbeta. Assay: immunoSEQ multiplex PCR; the TCRdb copy retains only in-frame clones and omits some. There are about 160,000 clones in the sample; around 82% occur only once, and approximately 1.6% lies in the top ten. Findings and limits, study-wide: A later analysis reported that several of the most significant clusters appeared to be linked to common viral pathogens, among them Epstein-Barr virus. The only immune exposure information that was available was CMV serostatus. Prior analysis indicated that the majority of TCR beta V segments exhibited productivity approximately 87% or approximately 30% of the time.

This clone was picked up one time. Its antigen is undetermined. The receptor was isolated from a male donor in good health and CMV-seronegative. The specimen was PBMCs.

As DNA, the CDR3 is TGTGCCAGCAGCTTGGGGGGTAGCGTTGTGGAAAAACTGTTTTTT. Translating gives CASSLGGSVVEKLFF. J is TRBJ1-4 and V is TRBV5-4; D call uncertain. CDR3 length equals 15 residues. V was cut by 0 bases and J by 8 bases, with 14 bases left in between. Germline CDR1 reads SGHNT; CDR2 reads YYREEE (reference sequence).